Below, 4 T cell receptor beta chains from the same sample are listed, as sequenced in a study of human T cells and chemical hapten exposure. Using its own MiXCR run on the RACE reads, TCRdb lists one record per CDR3 protein. This table holds around 71,000 distinct CDR3 sequences, over 7.5% found once. The time point: patch test 1, 2 weeks after DPC sensitization. Treatment in this sample: therapeutic diphenylcyclopropenone sensitization with weekly scalp DPC. The specimen comprised whole blood, sampled in connection with sensitization to the hapten diphenylcyclopropenone (DPC). The receptors derive from a woman aged 40 to 55 with alopecia areata. Some clones in this sample may be carry-over from other donors' samples.

This clonotype was picked up many times. The V call is TRBV5-1, the J call TRBJ1-4; D is perhaps TRBD1 (6 bases). Germline CDR1 reads SGHRS; CDR2 reads YFSETQ. With 0 bases removed from V and 8 bases from J, the gap between germline ends came to 14 bases. CDR3 length: 15 amino acids. This CDR3 reads CASSLVGAPGEKLFF. The CDR3, as DNA: TGCGCCAGCAGCTTGGTGGGGGCCCCCGGCGAAAAACTGTTTTTT.

Many counts were recorded for this clonotype. The chain links TRBV7-2 to TRBJ2-7; D might be TRBD1 (6 bases). V was pared by 5 bases and J by 0 bases, with 20 bases between. CDR1 is SGHTA and CDR2 is FQGNSA in the germline V gene. CDR3 length: 17 amino acids. The CDR3 reads CASSPQPGQTFSYEQYF. The CDR3 nucleotides read TGTGCCAGCAGCCCTCAACCGGGACAAACCTTCTCCTACGAGCAGTACTTC.

Remarks on this clonotype: This may be a read error, as it is one base from a much larger clone. The V call is TRBV4-3, the J call TRBJ2-2; D not certain. V lost 5 bases and J 2 bases, leaving 6 bases between the germline ends. Germline loops: CDR1 LGHNA, CDR2 YSLEER. CDR3 length equals 13 residues. CDR3 in DNA: TGCGCCAGCAGCTCCAGTAACACCGGGGAGCTGTTTTTT. Protein sequence: CASSSSNTGELFF.

This clonotype was detected ten times or more. The chain employs TRBV6-2 or TRBV6-3 and TRBJ2-7; D gene uncertain. V lost 5 bases, J lost 3 bases, and 5 bases lay in between. The V gene's germline CDR1 is MNHEY and CDR2 SVGEGT. This CDR3 has 11 residues. This CDR3 is CASSPNYEQYF. The CDR3 DNA reads as TGTGCCAGCAGTCCCAACTACGAGCAGTACTTC.